The sequence of this TCR beta chain was determined in a study of blood T cell repertoires in COVID-19. Study in general: Both acute and convalescent COVID-19 samples were obtained from the United States, Italy and Spain. The cDNA or gDNA used as material had been derived from T cells, B-cell-depleted T cells, or PBMCs.

Original handling: Reference gene primer amplification gave estimated nucleated cell counts. The assay was immunoSEQ multiplex PCR, and TCRdb's table has in-frame clones only and misses some. That table is the source of V, J and clone size, and D and trimming were worked out from the DNA. The table records around 200,000 clones, 84% of them present only once. The CDR3 loop spans 13 amino acids. V trimming: 5 bases; J trimming: 2 bases; junction bases outside the gene matches: 3. Sample: peripheral blood. The sequence was obtained from a human donor in a cohort sampled during active COVID-19. The genes are TRBV12-3 or TRBV12-4 and TRBJ2-7; 7 bases align to TRBD1. The CDR3 nucleotides are TGTGCCAGCAGTCCCGGACAGGCCTACGAGCAGTACTTC. Protein sequence: CASSPGQAYEQYF.